Listed here is a single TCR beta chain. Cells sorted by CD45RO/CCR7/CD25/CD127/CD95/CD27 comprised CD4+ naive, central memory, regulatory and stem cell-like memory cells. Expressed TCRB transcripts were sequenced, since all the RNA that had been isolated was reverse transcribed. Data came from immunoSEQ multiplex PCR; TCRdb stores just in-frame clones and leaves some out. There are 250,000 or so clones in the sample; 27% occur only once, and 3.5% to 4% lies in the top ten. The CDR3 is made up of 11 amino acids. Between the trimmed V and J ends, which lost 1 base and 3 bases, there was a span of 3 bases. Per germline, CDR1 GTSNPN and CDR2 SVGIG (reference sequence). The data stem from a study of beta chain features in type 1 diabetes.

This TCR was recovered from a man aged 30 to 45 in good health. Specimen: central memory CD4+ T cells from blood. The V and J genes are TRBV30 and TRBJ1-1; unclear D gene. The CDR3, as DNA: TGTGCCTGGAGTGCCCACACTGAAGCTTTCTTT. Protein: CAWSAHTEAFF.